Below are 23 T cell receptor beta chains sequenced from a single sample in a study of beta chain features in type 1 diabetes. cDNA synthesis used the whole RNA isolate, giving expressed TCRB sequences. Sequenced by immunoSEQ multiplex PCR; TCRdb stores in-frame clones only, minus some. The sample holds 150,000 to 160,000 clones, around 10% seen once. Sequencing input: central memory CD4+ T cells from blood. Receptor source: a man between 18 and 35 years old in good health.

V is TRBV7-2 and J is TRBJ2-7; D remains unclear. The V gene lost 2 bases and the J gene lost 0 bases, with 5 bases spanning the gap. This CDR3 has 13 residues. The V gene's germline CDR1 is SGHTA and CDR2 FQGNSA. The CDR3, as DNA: TGTGCCAGCAGCTTAAGTGCCTCCTACGAGCAGTACTTC. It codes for CASSLSASYEQYF.

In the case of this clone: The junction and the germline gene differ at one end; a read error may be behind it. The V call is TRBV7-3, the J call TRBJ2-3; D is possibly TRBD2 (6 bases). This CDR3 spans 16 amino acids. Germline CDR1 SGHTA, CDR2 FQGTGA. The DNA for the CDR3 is TGCGCCAGCAGCTACCCGGGGGTCCTCACGCCAGATACGCAGTATTTT. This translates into CASSYPGVLTPDTQYF.

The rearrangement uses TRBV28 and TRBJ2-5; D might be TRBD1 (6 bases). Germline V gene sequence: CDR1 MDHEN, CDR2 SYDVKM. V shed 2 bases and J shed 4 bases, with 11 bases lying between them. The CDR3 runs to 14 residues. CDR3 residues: CASSLGQRAETQYF. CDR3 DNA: TGTGCCAGCAGTTTAGGACAGCGAGCAGAGACCCAGTACTTC. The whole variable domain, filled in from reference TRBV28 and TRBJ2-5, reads DVKVTQSSRYLVKRTGEKVFLECVQDMDHENMFWYRQDPGLGLRLIYFSYDVKMKEKGDIPEGYSVSREKKERFSLILESASTNQTSMYLCASSLGQRAETQYFGPGTRLLVL.

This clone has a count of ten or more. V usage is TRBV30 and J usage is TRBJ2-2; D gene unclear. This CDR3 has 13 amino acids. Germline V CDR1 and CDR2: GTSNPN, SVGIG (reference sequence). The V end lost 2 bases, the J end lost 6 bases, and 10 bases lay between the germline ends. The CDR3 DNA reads TGTGCCTGGAGTCGGTCCTCGGCCGGGGAGCTGTTTTTT. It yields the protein CAWSRSSAGELFF.

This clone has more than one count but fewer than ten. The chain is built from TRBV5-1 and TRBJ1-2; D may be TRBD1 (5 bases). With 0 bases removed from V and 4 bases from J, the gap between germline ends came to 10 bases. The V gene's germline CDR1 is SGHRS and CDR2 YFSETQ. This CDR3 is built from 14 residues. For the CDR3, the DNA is TGCGCCAGCAGCTTGGAGTTCCAGGGCTATGGCTACACCTTC. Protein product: CASSLEFQGYGYTF.

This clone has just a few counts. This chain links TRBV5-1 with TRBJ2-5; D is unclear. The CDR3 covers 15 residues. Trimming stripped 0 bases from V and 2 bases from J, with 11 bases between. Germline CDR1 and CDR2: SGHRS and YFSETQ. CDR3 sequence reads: CASSLVGNPQETQYF. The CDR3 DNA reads TGCGCCAGCAGCTTGGTGGGGAATCCGCAAGAGACCCAGTACTTC.

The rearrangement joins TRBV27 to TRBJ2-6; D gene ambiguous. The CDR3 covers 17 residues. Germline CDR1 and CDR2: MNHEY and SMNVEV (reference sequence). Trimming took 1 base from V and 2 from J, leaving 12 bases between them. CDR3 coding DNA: TGTGCCAGCAGTTTATGGCCGGGCAGCGCTGGGGCCAACGTCCTGACTTTC. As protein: CASSLWPGSAGANVLTF. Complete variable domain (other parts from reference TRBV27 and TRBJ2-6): EAQVTQNPRYLITVTGKKLTVTCSQNMNHEYMSWYRQDPGLGLRQIYYSMNVEVTDKGDVPEGYKVSRKEKRNFPLILESPSPNQTSLYFCASSLWPGSAGANVLTFGAGSRLTVL.

CDR3 in amino acids: CASSEWDRWTDTQYF. CDR3 bases: TGTGCCAGCAGTGAGTGGGACAGGTGGACAGATACGCAGTATTTT. The chain links TRBV6-1 to TRBJ2-3; 8 bases line up with TRBD1. Trimming at V came to 3 bases and at J to 3 bases, leaving 5 bases not matched to a gene. This CDR3 has 15 amino acids. From germline, CDR1 is MNHNS and CDR2 SASEGT.

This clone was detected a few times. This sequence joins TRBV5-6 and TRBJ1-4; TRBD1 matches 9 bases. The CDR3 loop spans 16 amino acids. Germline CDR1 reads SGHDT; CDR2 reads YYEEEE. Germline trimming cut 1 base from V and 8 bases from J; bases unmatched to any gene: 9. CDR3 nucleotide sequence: TGTGCCAGCAGCTTGTTGACAGGGGGAATCGGGGAAAAACTGTTTTTT. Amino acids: CASSLLTGGIGEKLFF.

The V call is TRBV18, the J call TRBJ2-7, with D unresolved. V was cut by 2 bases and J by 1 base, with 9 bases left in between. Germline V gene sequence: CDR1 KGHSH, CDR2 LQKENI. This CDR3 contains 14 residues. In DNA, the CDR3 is TGTGCCAGCTCACCAAATCGGAGATCCTACGAGCAGTACTTC. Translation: CASSPNRRSYEQYF. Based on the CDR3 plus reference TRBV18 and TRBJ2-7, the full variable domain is NAGVMQNPRHLVRRRGQEARLRCSPMKGHSHVYWYRQLPEEGLKFMVYLQKENIIDESGMPKERFSAEFPKEGPSILRIQQVVRGDSAAYFCASSPNRRSYEQYFGPGTRLTVT.

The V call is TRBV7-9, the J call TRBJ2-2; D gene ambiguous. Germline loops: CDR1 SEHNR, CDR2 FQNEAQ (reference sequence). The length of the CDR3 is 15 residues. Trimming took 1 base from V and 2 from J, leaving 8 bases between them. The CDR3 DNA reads TGTGCCAGCAGCTTAGTCCAGGCCAACACCGGGGAGCTGTTTTTT. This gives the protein CASSLVQANTGELFF.

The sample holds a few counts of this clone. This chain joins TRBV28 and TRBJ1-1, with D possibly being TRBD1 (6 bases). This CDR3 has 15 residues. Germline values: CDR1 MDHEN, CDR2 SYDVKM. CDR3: CAISQTGLEGTEAFF. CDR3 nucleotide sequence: TGTGCAATATCCCAAACAGGGCTAGAGGGCACTGAAGCTTTCTTT.

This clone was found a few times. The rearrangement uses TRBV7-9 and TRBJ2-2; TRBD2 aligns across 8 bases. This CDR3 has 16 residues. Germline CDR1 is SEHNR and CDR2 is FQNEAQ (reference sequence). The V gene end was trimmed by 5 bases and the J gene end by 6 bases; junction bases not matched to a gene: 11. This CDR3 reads CASSPPGLANAGELFF. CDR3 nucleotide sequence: TGTGCCAGCAGCCCTCCCGGACTAGCAAACGCCGGGGAGCTGTTTTTT. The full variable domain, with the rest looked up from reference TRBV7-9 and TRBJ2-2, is DTGVSQNPRHKITKRGQNVTFRCDPISEHNRLYWYRQTLGQGPEFLTYFQNEAQLEKSRLLSDRFSAERPKGSFSTLEIQRTEQGDSAMYLCASSPPGLANAGELFFGEGSRLTVL.

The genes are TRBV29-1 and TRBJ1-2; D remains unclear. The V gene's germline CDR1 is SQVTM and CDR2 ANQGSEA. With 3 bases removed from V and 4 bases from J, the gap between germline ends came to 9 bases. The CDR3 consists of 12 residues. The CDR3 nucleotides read TGCAGCGTTGATGGGGAGGGCTATGGCTACACCTTC. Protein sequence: CSVDGEGYGYTF.

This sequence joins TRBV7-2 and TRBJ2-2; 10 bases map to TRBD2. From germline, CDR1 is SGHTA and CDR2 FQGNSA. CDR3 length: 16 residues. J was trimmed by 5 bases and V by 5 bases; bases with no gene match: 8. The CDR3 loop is CASSRGAGGRTGELFF. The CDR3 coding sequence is TGTGCCAGCAGCCGTGGAGCGGGAGGGAGAACCGGGGAGCTGTTTTTT.

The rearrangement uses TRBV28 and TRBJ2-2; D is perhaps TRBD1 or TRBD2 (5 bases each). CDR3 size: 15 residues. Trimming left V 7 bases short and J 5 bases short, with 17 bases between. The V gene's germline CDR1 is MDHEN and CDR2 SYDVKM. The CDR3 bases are TGTGCCAGCATTGGAGGCAGGGTGAGGACCGGGGAGCTGTTTTTT. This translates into CASIGGRVRTGELFF.

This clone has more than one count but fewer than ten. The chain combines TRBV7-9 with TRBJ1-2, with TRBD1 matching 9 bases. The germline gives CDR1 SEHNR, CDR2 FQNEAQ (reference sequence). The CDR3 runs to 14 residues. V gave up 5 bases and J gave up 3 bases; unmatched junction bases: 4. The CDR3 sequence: CASSPGQGDYGYTF. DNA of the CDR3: TGTGCCAGCAGCCCGGGACAGGGTGACTATGGCTACACCTTC. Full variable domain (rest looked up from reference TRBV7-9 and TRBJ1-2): DTGVSQNPRHKITKRGQNVTFRCDPISEHNRLYWYRQTLGQGPEFLTYFQNEAQLEKSRLLSDRFSAERPKGSFSTLEIQRTEQGDSAMYLCASSPGQGDYGYTFGSGTRLTVV.

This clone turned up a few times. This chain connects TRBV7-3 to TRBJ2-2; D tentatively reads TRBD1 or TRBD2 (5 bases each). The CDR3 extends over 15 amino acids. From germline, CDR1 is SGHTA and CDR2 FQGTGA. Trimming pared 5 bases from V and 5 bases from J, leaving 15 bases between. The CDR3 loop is CASSPTGTSTGELFF. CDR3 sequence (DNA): TGTGCCAGCAGCCCGACCGGGACGTCGACCGGGGAGCTGTTTTTT.

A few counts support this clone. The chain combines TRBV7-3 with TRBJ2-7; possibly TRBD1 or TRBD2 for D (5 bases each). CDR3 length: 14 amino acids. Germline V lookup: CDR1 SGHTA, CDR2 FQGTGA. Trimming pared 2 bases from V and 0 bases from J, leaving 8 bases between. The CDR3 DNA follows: TGTGCCAGCAGCTTAGCCGGGACCTCCTACGAGCAGTACTTC. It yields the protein CASSLAGTSYEQYF.

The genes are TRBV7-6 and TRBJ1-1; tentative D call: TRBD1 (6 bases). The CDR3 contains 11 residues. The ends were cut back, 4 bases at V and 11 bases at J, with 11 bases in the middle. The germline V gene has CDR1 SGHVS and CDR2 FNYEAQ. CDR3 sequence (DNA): TGTGCCAGCAGCTCGACAGGTGACGCTTTCTTT. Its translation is CASSSTGDAFF.

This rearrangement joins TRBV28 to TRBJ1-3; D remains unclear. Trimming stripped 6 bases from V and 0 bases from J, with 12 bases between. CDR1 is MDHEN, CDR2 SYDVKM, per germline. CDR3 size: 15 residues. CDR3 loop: CASRVEGSSGNTIYF. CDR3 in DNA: TGTGCCAGCAGGGTTGAGGGTAGCTCTGGAAACACCATATATTTT.

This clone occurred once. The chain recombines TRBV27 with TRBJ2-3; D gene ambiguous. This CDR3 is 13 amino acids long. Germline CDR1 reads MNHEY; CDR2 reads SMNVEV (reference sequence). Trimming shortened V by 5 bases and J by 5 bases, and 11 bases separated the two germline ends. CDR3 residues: CASSHGEGDTQYF. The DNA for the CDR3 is TGTGCCAGCAGTCATGGGGAAGGAGATACGCAGTATTTT.

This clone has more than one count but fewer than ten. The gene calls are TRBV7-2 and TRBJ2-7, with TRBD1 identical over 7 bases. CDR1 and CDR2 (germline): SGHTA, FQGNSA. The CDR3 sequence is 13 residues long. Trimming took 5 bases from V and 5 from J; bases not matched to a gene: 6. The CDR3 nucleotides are TGTGCCAGCAGCCCTGTGACAGGGAACGAGCAGTACTTC. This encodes CASSPVTGNEQYF. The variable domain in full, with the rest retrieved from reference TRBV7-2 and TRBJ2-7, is GAGVSQSPSNKVTEKGKDVELRCDPISGHTALYWYRQSLGQGLEFLIYFQGNSAPDKSGLPSDRFSAERTGGSVSTLTIQRTQQEDSAVYLCASSPVTGNEQYFGPGTRLTVT.